These T cell receptor beta chains were read from a single sample in a study of identical twins. MiXCR, run by TCRdb on the 5' RACE reads, gives a single entry per CDR3 protein. The profile shows around 300,000 distinct CDR3 sequences, about 8.9% of them singletons. The sample was also reused in another study, on yellow fever vaccine responses in identical twins.

What was sequenced was memory (CD45RO+) T cells sorted from blood. The source is a woman aged 18 to 35 in good health. Each CDR3 is given with its conserved first and last residue. The D gene is left open where the match is weak. Clone size is not always given. Where it is, it says once, few, many or a class for expanded clones.

J: TRBJ1-1
D: TRBD1
size: few
V: TRBV6-1
length: 15
CDR3: CASNRPGQENTEAFF
DNA: TGTGCCAGCAACCGCCCGGGACAGGAGAACACTGAAGCTTTCTTT

J: TRBJ1-2
D: NA
size: many
V: TRBV18
length: 14
CDR3: CASSPPTESYGYTF
DNA: TGTGCCAGCTCACCACCGACGGAGTCCTATGGCTACACCTTC

J: TRBJ2-3
D: NA
size: many
V: TRBV4-1
length: 13
CDR3: CASSQLAVGTQYF
DNA: TGCGCCAGCAGCCAACTGGCAGTTGGTACGCAGTATTTT

J: TRBJ2-1
D: NA
size: many
V: TRBV7-9
length: 12
CDR3: CASSLSGNEQFF
DNA: TGTGCCAGCAGCTTAAGCGGTAATGAGCAGTTCTTC

J: TRBJ2-7
D: NA
size: few
V: TRBV9
length: 15
CDR3: CASSESPGEAGEQYF
DNA: TGTGCCAGCAGCGAGTCGCCGGGGGAGGCAGGCGAGCAGTACTTC

J: TRBJ2-1
D: NA
size: NA
V: TRBV7-9
length: 12
CDR3: CASSLVAAFTFF
DNA: TGTGCCAGCAGCTTAGTAGCCGCGTTTACGTTCTTC

J: TRBJ1-4
D: TRBD1
size: many
V: TRBV11-2
length: 15
CDR3: CASSSLTGGSEKLFF
DNA: TGTGCCAGCAGCTCCCTGACAGGGGGGAGTGAAAAACTGTTTTTT

J: TRBJ1-2
D: NA
size: NA
V: TRBV7-9
length: 17
CDR3: CASSPSPLLTGGDGYTF
DNA: TGTGCCAGCAGCCCTAGTCCTCTTTTGACAGGAGGCGATGGCTACACCTTC

J: TRBJ2-4
D: TRBD1
size: few
V: TRBV7-9
length: 13
CDR3: CASSRGQGNIQYF
DNA: TGTGCCAGCAGCCGCGGACAGGGAAACATTCAGTACTTC

J: TRBJ1-6
D: NA
size: few
V: TRBV28
length: 12
CDR3: CASSFRETALHF
DNA: TGTGCCAGCAGTTTCCGTGAGACGGCCCTCCACTTT

J: TRBJ2-1
D: NA
size: many
V: TRBV5-1
length: 14
CDR3: CASSLGDPHAMRFF
DNA: TGCGCCAGCAGCTTGGGTGACCCCCATGCGATGCGGTTCTTC

J: TRBJ2-2
D: NA
size: many
V: TRBV5-1
length: 17
CDR3: CASSPFDRISNTGELFF
DNA: TGCGCCAGCAGCCCATTTGACAGGATCTCGAACACCGGGGAGCTGTTTTTT

J: TRBJ2-2
D: NA
size: NA
V: TRBV10-3
length: 15
CDR3: CAIGVEGANTGELFF
DNA: TGTGCCATCGGGGTGGAAGGGGCGAACACCGGGGAGCTGTTTTTT

J: TRBJ1-1
D: NA
size: many
V: TRBV5-1
length: 13
CDR3: CASSLISGTEAFF
DNA: TGCGCCAGCAGCTTGATTTCGGGCACTGAAGCTTTCTTT

J: TRBJ2-6
D: NA
size: NA
V: TRBV20-1
length: 13
CDR3: CSATGSGANVLTF
DNA: TGCAGTGCTACAGGTTCCGGGGCCAACGTCCTGACTTTC

J: TRBJ2-7
D: NA
size: many
V: TRBV9
length: 16
CDR3: CASSANQGSPPYEQYF
DNA: TGTGCCAGCAGCGCGAACCAGGGGTCCCCCCCCTACGAGCAGTACTTC

J: TRBJ1-1
D: NA
size: NA
V: TRBV5-6
length: 13
CDR3: CASSLGGWTEAFF
DNA: TGTGCCAGCAGCTTGGGGGGCTGGACTGAAGCTTTCTTT

J: TRBJ2-3
D: TRBD2
size: NA
V: TRBV20-1
length: 15
CDR3: CSATRAGDGTDTQYF
DNA: TGCAGTGCTACCAGAGCGGGAGATGGCACAGATACGCAGTATTTT

J: TRBJ2-7
D: NA
size: many
V: TRBV5-1
length: 14
CDR3: CASSSATGRYEQYF
DNA: TGCGCCAGCAGCTCCGCGACAGGGAGGTACGAGCAGTACTTC

J: TRBJ1-2
D: NA
size: NA
V: TRBV6-6
length: 13
CDR3: CASGEQPHYGYTF
DNA: TGTGCCAGCGGGGAGCAACCCCACTATGGCTACACCTTC

J: TRBJ2-1
D: TRBD2
size: NA
V: TRBV6-1
length: 17
CDR3: CASGPVRREGIPHEQFF
DNA: TGTGCCAGCGGTCCGGTTAGGCGGGAGGGGATACCCCATGAGCAGTTCTTC

J: TRBJ1-4
D: TRBD1
size: NA
V: TRBV11-2
length: 15
CDR3: CASSSPGQGVEKLFF
DNA: TGTGCCAGCAGCTCTCCGGGACAGGGAGTTGAAAAACTGTTTTTT

J: TRBJ2-1
D: NA
size: many
V: TRBV6-5
length: 15
CDR3: CASSSQMSSYNEQFF
DNA: TGTGCCAGCAGTTCCCAAATGAGCTCCTACAATGAGCAGTTCTTC

J: TRBJ2-1
D: NA
size: few
V: TRBV20-1
length: 15
CDR3: CSARVPDAPHNEQFF
DNA: TGCAGTGCTAGAGTCCCGGACGCCCCACACAATGAGCAGTTCTTC

J: TRBJ1-1
D: NA
size: NA
V: TRBV28
length: 17
CDR3: CASSSTGRFAGNTEAFF
DNA: TGTGCCAGCAGCTCTACAGGCAGATTCGCTGGGAACACTGAAGCTTTCTTT

J: TRBJ1-1
D: NA
size: NA
V: TRBV11-2
length: 13
CDR3: CASSYTRNTEAFF
DNA: TGTGCCAGCAGCTATACACGGAACACTGAAGCTTTCTTT

J: TRBJ2-7
D: TRBD2
size: few
V: TRBV5-6
length: 18
CDR3: CASSLPRLAGGLSYEQYF
DNA: TGTGCCAGCAGCTTGCCCAGACTAGCGGGAGGCCTCTCCTACGAGCAGTACTTC

J: TRBJ2-7
D: TRBD2
size: many
V: TRBV24-1
length: 16
CDR3: CATSDPGLAGAGEQYF
DNA: TGTGCCACCAGTGATCCGGGACTAGCGGGAGCAGGGGAGCAGTACTTC

J: TRBJ2-5
D: NA
size: NA
V: TRBV7-6
length: 14
CDR3: CASSLEAGKETQYF
DNA: TGTGCCAGCAGCTTAGAGGCAGGGAAGGAGACCCAGTACTTC

J: TRBJ2-5
D: TRBD1
size: many
V: TRBV28
length: 14
CDR3: CASSRQGRGETQYF
DNA: TGTGCCAGCAGTCGACAGGGGCGAGGGGAGACCCAGTACTTC

J: TRBJ2-1
D: TRBD2
size: many
V: TRBV27
length: 18
CDR3: CASSSPRSGTPNYNEQFF
DNA: TGTGCCAGCAGTTCCCCGAGGAGCGGGACTCCTAATTACAATGAGCAGTTCTTC

J: TRBJ2-3
D: NA
size: few
V: TRBV7-2
length: 14
CDR3: CASSLLGLTDTQYF
DNA: TGTGCCAGCAGCTTGTTGGGGTTGACAGATACGCAGTATTTT

J: TRBJ2-3
D: TRBD2
size: many
V: TRBV5-1
length: 12
CDR3: CASRSGGDTQYF
DNA: TGCGCCAGCCGATCCGGGGGGGATACGCAGTATTTT

J: TRBJ2-3
D: TRBD2
size: few
V: TRBV7-9
length: 15
CDR3: CASSSRLASTDTQYF
DNA: TGTGCCAGCAGCTCCCGACTAGCTAGCACAGATACGCAGTATTTT

J: TRBJ2-1
D: TRBD1
size: NA
V: TRBV5-1
length: 14
CDR3: CASYGQGHRNEQFF
DNA: TGCGCCAGTTACGGACAGGGTCATAGGAATGAGCAGTTCTTC

J: TRBJ2-1
D: NA
size: many
V: TRBV12-3/TRBV12-4
length: 14
CDR3: CASSTGILNNEQFF
DNA: TGTGCCAGCAGTACAGGGATCCTGAACAATGAGCAGTTCTTC

J: TRBJ2-3
D: NA
size: NA
V: TRBV7-6
length: 12
CDR3: CASSSGGDTQYF
DNA: TGTGCCAGCAGCTCTGGAGGGGATACGCAGTATTTT

J: TRBJ1-5
D: TRBD1
size: NA
V: TRBV6-1
length: 15
CDR3: CASSDMTGRNQPQHF
DNA: TGTGCCAGCAGTGACATGACAGGGCGCAATCAGCCCCAGCATTTT

J: TRBJ2-3
D: NA
size: few
V: TRBV25-1
length: 14
CDR3: CASSDVPPTDTQYF
DNA: TGTGCCAGCAGTGATGTTCCTCCAACAGATACGCAGTATTTT

J: TRBJ1-2
D: NA
size: few
V: TRBV25-1
length: 14
CDR3: CASSESQGLYGYTF
DNA: TGTGCCAGCAGTGAATCCCAGGGTTTGTATGGCTACACCTTC

J: TRBJ2-3
D: TRBD2
size: many
V: TRBV20-1
length: 18
CDR3: CSARGGLAGQSLSIGEYF
DNA: TGCAGTGCTAGGGGCGGACTAGCGGGACAATCCCTCAGCATAGGAGAGTATTTT

J: TRBJ2-1
D: TRBD1
size: NA
V: TRBV5-5
length: 15
CDR3: CASTRDSLLLNEQFF
DNA: TGTGCCAGCACCCGGGACAGCCTTCTCCTGAATGAGCAGTTCTTC

J: TRBJ2-1
D: NA
size: many
V: TRBV11-2
length: 14
CDR3: CASTNSRQMSEQFF
DNA: TGTGCCAGCACTAATAGCCGGCAGATGAGTGAGCAGTTCTTC